These 32 T cell receptor beta chains originate from one sample sequenced in a study of cytomegalovirus exposure and HLA in healthy donors. The PCR ran on 60 Vbeta and 13 Jbeta primers. Profiling relied on immunoSEQ multiplex PCR, and the TCRdb table lists in-frame clones only, not all of them. The table lists about 31,000 clones, 60% to 70% of them singletons, with around 10% in the top ten. The sequencing input was PBMCs. Source of these receptors: a man aged 35 to 55 in good health and CMV-seropositive.

The chain joins TRBV13 to TRBJ2-2; a weak D match, TRBD2 (7 bases). This CDR3 contains 17 residues. Germline V gene lookup returns CDR1 PRHDT and CDR2 FYEKMQ (reference sequence). V was cut by 5 bases and J by 5 bases, with 21 bases left in between. The CDR3 is CASSQLTERGGTGELFF. For the CDR3, the DNA is TGTGCCAGCAGCCAACTAACCGAAAGGGGGGGGACCGGGGAGCTGTTTTTT.

The V and J genes are TRBV15 and TRBJ2-3; 8 bases are shared with TRBD1. The CDR3 has 16 amino acids. Germline lookup yields CDR1 LNHNV and CDR2 YYDKDF (reference sequence). The junction had 4 bases not matched to a gene; V was cut back by 0 bases and J by 2 bases. The CDR3 DNA reads as TGTGCCACCAGCAGAGACGGACAGGGATTCACAGATACGCAGTATTTT. It translates to CATSRDGQGFTDTQYF. The entire variable domain, with the rest obtained from reference TRBV15 and TRBJ2-3, is as follows: DAMVIQNPRYQVTQFGKPVTLSCSQTLNHNVMYWYQQKSSQAPKLLFHYYDKDFNNEADTPDNFQSRRPNTSFCFLDIRSPGLGDTAMYLCATSRDGQGFTDTQYFGPGTRLTVL.

J is TRBJ1-2 and V is TRBV5-4; TRBD1 aligns across 7 bases. The V gene end was trimmed by 3 bases and the J gene end by 3 bases; junction bases not matched to a gene: 20. The CDR3 totals 19 residues. The germline V gene has CDR1 SGHNT and CDR2 YYREEE (reference sequence). CDR3 in amino acids: CASSSGGLLNRGTDYGYTF. The CDR3 DNA reads as TGTGCCAGCAGCTCGGGGGGGTTGCTAAACAGGGGAACTGACTATGGCTACACCTTC.

This clone has just one count. The chain carries TRBV4-1 and TRBJ2-7; no clear D gene. The germline CDR1 and CDR2 sequences are MGHRA and YSYEKL. The CDR3 runs to 15 residues. V dropped 0 bases and J dropped 3 bases, with 12 bases sitting between them. The CDR3 region has the DNA TGCGCCAGCAGCCAAGATGTAAGACTGAGCTACGAGCAGTACTTC. Its translation: CASSQDVRLSYEQYF.

In DNA, the CDR3 is TGTGCCAGCAGCCCACAGAGCTCCTACGAGCAGTACTTC. Encoded protein: CASSPQSSYEQYF. This chain joins TRBV11-2 and TRBJ2-7; D gene unclear. Germline assignment: CDR1 SGHAT and CDR2 FQNNGV. This CDR3 spans 13 amino acids. With 5 bases removed from V and 0 bases from J, the gap between germline ends came to 8 bases. Supplemented by reference TRBV11-2 and TRBJ2-7, the full variable domain reads EAGVAQSPRYKIIEKRQSVAFWCNPISGHATLYWYQQILGQGPKLLIQFQNNGVVDDSQLPKDRFSAERLKGVDSTLKIQPAKLEDSAVYLCASSPQSSYEQYFGPGTRLTVT.

The V call is TRBV25-1, the J call TRBJ1-3; tentative D call: TRBD1 (5 bases). Germline CDR1 MGHDK, CDR2 SYGVNS. This CDR3 has 14 amino acids. Trimming shortened V by 10 bases and J by 0 bases, and 13 bases separated the two germline ends. In DNA, the CDR3 is TGTGCCACCATGGGGCTAAGCTCTGGAAACACCATATATTTT. This codes for CATMGLSSGNTIYF.

This chain joins TRBV6-1 and TRBJ2-7; maybe TRBD2 (6 bases). The CDR3 length is 13 residues. CDR1 and CDR2 from the germline V gene are MNHNS and SASEGT. Trimming took 7 bases from V and 4 from J, leaving 14 bases between them. CDR3 DNA: TGTGCCAGCAAGGAGGGGCTGCCGTACGAGCAGTACTTC. It is translated as CASKEGLPYEQYF.

The genes are TRBV6-6 and TRBJ2-7; no firm D call. The length of the CDR3 is 11 residues. V lost 6 bases and J 3 bases, leaving 6 bases between the germline ends. Per germline, CDR1 MNHNY and CDR2 SVGAGI (reference sequence). The CDR3 region has the DNA TGTGCCAGCAGCATCAGCTACGAGCAGTACTTC. Translating it yields CASSISYEQYF.

This clone was counted a few times. The rearrangement links TRBV6-6 to TRBJ2-1, with a possible D match to TRBD2 (6 bases). CDR3 size: 15 residues. V lost 5 bases and J 1 base, leaving 12 bases between the germline ends. From germline, CDR1 is MNHNY and CDR2 SVGAGI (reference sequence). The CDR3 bases are TGTGCCAGCAGTGGGCGGGACGCGTCCTACAATGAGCAGTTCTTC. Its protein is CASSGRDASYNEQFF.

This clone has a handful of counts. This chain links TRBV2 with TRBJ1-6; D perhaps matches TRBD1 (6 bases). V gave up 1 base and J gave up 6 bases, with 10 bases separating them. CDR1 SNHLY and CDR2 FYNNEI come from the germline V gene. The CDR3 spans 15 residues. The chain's CDR3 is CASSEGTGSNSPLHF. In DNA, the CDR3 is TGTGCCAGCAGTGAAGGCACAGGGAGTAATTCACCCCTCCACTTT.

The chain combines TRBV19 with TRBJ1-2; D is undetermined. The CDR3 is made up of 14 amino acids. The ends were cut back, 1 base at V and 3 bases at J, with 9 bases in the middle. In germline, CDR1 is LNHDA, CDR2 SQIVND (reference sequence). The CDR3 DNA sequence: TGTGCCAGTAGTATAGGGGCTCAGGACTATGGCTACACCTTC. As protein: CASSIGAQDYGYTF.

The table lists this clone with a count of one. The V gene is TRBV7-3, the J gene TRBJ2-5, with no clear D. Germline V gene sequence: CDR1 SGHTA, CDR2 FQGTGA. V lost 5 bases and J lost 2, with 9 bases in between. The CDR3 spans 13 residues. The CDR3 is CASSNYGQETQYF. In DNA form, the CDR3 reads TGTGCCAGCAGCAACTACGGGCAAGAGACCCAGTACTTC.

This clone was seen just once. The chain has TRBV11-2 and TRBJ2-7; 8 nucleotides align to TRBD2. The CDR3 consists of 15 residues. Unmatched junction bases numbered 11, after V lost 5 bases and J lost 5 bases. Germline values: CDR1 SGHAT, CDR2 FQNNGV. The CDR3 coding sequence is TGTGCCAGCAGCCCCCGAGGGACTAGTCGCGACGAGCAGTACTTC. Its protein is CASSPRGTSRDEQYF.

The CDR3 DNA reads as TGTGCCAGCAGCGGCGGATCGAATACGCAGTATTTT. It yields the protein CASSGGSNTQYF. This rearrangement joins TRBV5-4 to TRBJ2-3; no clear D gene. The CDR3 is made up of 12 amino acids. Germline lookup yields CDR1 SGHNT and CDR2 YYREEE (reference sequence). V lost 4 bases, J lost 7 bases, and 10 bases lay in between.

This chain connects TRBV6-5 to TRBJ2-3, with 8 bases aligning to TRBD2. V lost 6 bases and J lost 1; bases outside the gene matches: 6. Germline CDR1 and CDR2: MNHEY and SVGAGI. The length of the CDR3 is 15 residues. CDR3 protein: CASRGPGGGTDTQYF. CDR3 in DNA: TGTGCCAGCAGAGGTCCGGGGGGGGGCACAGATACGCAGTATTTT.

The chain uses TRBV15 and TRBJ1-2; D not certain. Trimming took off 1 base at V and 4 bases at J, with 13 bases between the two ends. Per the germline V gene, CDR1 is LNHNV and CDR2 is YYDKDF (reference sequence). The CDR3 totals 15 residues. The CDR3 loop reads CATSRVVGSAYGYTF. CDR3 DNA: TGTGCCACCAGCAGAGTGGTTGGCAGCGCCTATGGCTACACCTTC.

The rearrangement uses TRBV29-1 and TRBJ1-1; 7 bases are shared with TRBD1. Trimming removed 3 bases from V and 3 bases from J; junction bases left unmatched: 7. In germline, CDR1 is SQVTM, CDR2 ANQGSEA. The CDR3 sequence is 14 residues long. The CDR3 nucleotides are TGCAGCGTTGAGGCACAGGGGAGCGACACTGAAGCTTTCTTT. This encodes CSVEAQGSDTEAFF.

This clone was observed a single time. This chain's CDR3 is CASSEQGNEQFF. The DNA of the CDR3 is TGTGCCAGCAGTGAACAGGGCAATGAGCAGTTCTTC. The chain has TRBV6-1 and TRBJ2-1; D possibly corresponds to TRBD1 (5 bases). The CDR3 runs to 12 residues. V lost 2 bases and J 6 bases, leaving 5 bases between the germline ends. Germline V gene data show CDR1 as MNHNS and CDR2 as SASEGT.

This clone was picked up a small number of times. The J gene is TRBJ2-3, the V gene TRBV18; no definite D call. There are 12 residues in the CDR3. CDR1 is KGHSH and CDR2 is LQKENI in the germline V gene. The V and J ends lost 3 bases and 6 bases respectively, with 7 bases between them. In DNA, the CDR3 is TGTGCCAGCTCACCGGAGTCGGATACGCAGTATTTT. It translates to CASSPESDTQYF.

This chain connects TRBV9 to TRBJ2-1; tentative D call: TRBD2 (6 bases). V lost 4 bases to trimming and J lost 0 bases, with 14 bases between them. The CDR3 loop spans 16 amino acids. Germline assignment: CDR1 SGDLS and CDR2 YYNGEE. CDR3 in DNA: TGTGCCAGCAGCTCCCGAGGAGCGGGCTCCTACAATGAGCAGTTCTTC. This translates into CASSSRGAGSYNEQFF.

The chain joins TRBV6-1 to TRBJ1-4; no clear D. The germline V gene encodes CDR1 MNHNS and CDR2 SASEGT. This CDR3 region has 14 residues. The V gene lost 2 bases and the J gene lost 8 bases, with 12 bases spanning the gap. This CDR3 reads CASSETTTREKLFF. The CDR3 region has the DNA TGTGCCAGCAGTGAAACCACCACGAGGGAAAAACTGTTTTTT.

This clone was seen only a few times. The chain carries TRBV30 and TRBJ2-5; 10 positions agree with TRBD1. The J call is in doubt because the DNA end fits TRBJ2-7 better. Germline V lookup: CDR1 GTSNPN, CDR2 SVGIG (reference sequence). The CDR3 consists of 15 residues. DNA for the CDR3: TGTGCCTGGAGCTATGACAGGGGGCAAAGTTACGAGCAGTACTTC. It specifies CAWSYDRGQSYEQYF.

The chain links TRBV30 to TRBJ2-1; 11 bases fit TRBD2. CDR1 and CDR2 (germline): GTSNPN, SVGIG (reference sequence). This CDR3 is built from 15 residues. V shed 0 bases, J shed 5 bases, and the junction held 3 bases outside the gene matches. The CDR3 protein is CAWSVTSGAHNEQFF. DNA of the CDR3: TGTGCCTGGAGTGTGACTAGCGGGGCCCACAATGAGCAGTTCTTC. Full variable domain (outside the CDR3, taken from reference TRBV30 and TRBJ2-1): SQTIHQWPATLVQPVGSPLSLECTVEGTSNPNLYWYRQAAGRGLQLLFYSVGIGQISSEVPQNLSASRPQDRQFILSSKKLLLSDSGFYLCAWSVTSGAHNEQFFGPGTRLTVL.

The rearrangement joins TRBV6-5 to TRBJ2-1, with D possibly matching TRBD2 (6 bases). The CDR3 has 15 residues. With 5 bases removed from V and 4 bases from J, the gap between germline ends came to 15 bases. CDR1 is MNHEY and CDR2 is SVGAGI in the germline V gene. CDR3 residues: CASSGPGSGYNEQFF. The DNA of the CDR3 is TGTGCCAGCAGTGGCCCGGGTAGCGGTTACAATGAGCAGTTCTTC.

The chain employs TRBV4-1 and TRBJ2-2; the D is unclear. Looked up from germline, CDR1 is MGHRA and CDR2 is YSYEKL. This CDR3 is 12 amino acids long. V lost 2 bases, J lost 6 bases, and 4 bases lay in between. The CDR3 DNA reads TGCGCCAGCAGCCAATCAGCCGGGGAGCTGTTTTTT. Translated: CASSQSAGELFF.

This rearrangement joins TRBV2 to TRBJ2-1, with D perhaps matching TRBD1 (6 bases). Germline CDR1 is SNHLY and CDR2 is FYNNEI. The CDR3 covers 15 residues. V was cut by 5 bases and J by 1 base, with 12 bases left in between. CDR3 DNA: TGTGCCAGCAGTAGACAGGACAGTTCCTACAATGAGCAGTTCTTC. It specifies CASSRQDSSYNEQFF.

This chain links TRBV27 with TRBJ1-1; 9 positions agree with TRBD1. Germline V gene lookup returns CDR1 MNHEY and CDR2 SMNVEV (reference sequence). V lost 3 bases and J lost 13; bases outside the gene matches: 9. The CDR3 contains 13 residues. In nucleotides, the CDR3 is TGTGCCAGCAGTTTCCGCACCGGGACAGGGATTTTCTTT. It yields the protein CASSFRTGTGIFF.

The CDR3 loop reads CASSQALGSGELFF. The CDR3 DNA reads TGTGCCAGCAGCCAAGCCCTAGGTTCCGGGGAGCTGTTTTTT. This chain links TRBV14 with TRBJ2-2; D gene unclear. Germline V lookup: CDR1 SGHDN, CDR2 FVKESK. V dropped 1 base and J dropped 6 bases, with 9 bases sitting between them. CDR3 length: 14 residues.

This chain uses TRBV27 with TRBJ1-1; D call uncertain. The CDR3 is 17 amino acids. Germline V lookup: CDR1 MNHEY, CDR2 SMNVEV (reference sequence). V gave up 4 bases and J gave up 4 bases, with 22 bases separating them. The CDR3 region has the DNA TGTGCCAGCAGTTCCCTCCCTGTTGGGGTGGGAGGCACTGAAGCTTTCTTT. It yields the protein CASSSLPVGVGGTEAFF.

The chain uses TRBV29-1 and TRBJ2-1; 9 bases map to TRBD2. Germline V CDR1 and CDR2: SQVTM, ANQGSEA. This CDR3 is built from 16 residues. Losses at the gene ends were 0 bases for V and 3 bases for J; bases not matched to a gene: 6. The CDR3 DNA is TGCAGCGTTGAAGATGGGCTAGCGGGGTACTACAATGAGCAGTTCTTC. Encoded protein: CSVEDGLAGYYNEQFF.

This clone was counted only a few times. This chain joins TRBV7-9 and TRBJ2-1, with D perhaps matching TRBD1 (6 bases). The CDR3 extends over 15 amino acids. Germline V gene sequence: CDR1 SEHNR, CDR2 FQNEAQ (reference sequence). Deletions cut 5 bases from V and 5 bases from J, with 16 bases between. This CDR3 reads CASSPTGLGDNEQFF. The CDR3 DNA reads as TGTGCCAGCAGCCCCACAGGGTTAGGAGACAATGAGCAGTTCTTC.

About this clone itself: The same CDR3 can be traced to other DNA sequences in this sample. J is TRBJ1-5 and V is TRBV6-1; possible D gene TRBD1, 6 bases. Germline loops: CDR1 MNHNS, CDR2 SASEGT. V gave up 6 bases and J gave up 5 bases, with 11 bases separating them. This CDR3 has 13 amino acids. The CDR3: CASSRTVDQPQHF. The CDR3 DNA reads as TGTGCCAGCAGCCGGACAGTTGATCAGCCCCAGCATTTT.